This T cell receptor (beta chain) came from a study of blood T cell repertoires in COVID-19. Overall study: Samples of COVID-19 (acute and convalescent) were obtained from the United States, Italy and Spain.

Per the original methods: Nucleated cell number was recorded as an estimate derived from reference gene primer amplification. TCRdb's table, derived via immunoSEQ multiplex PCR, lists solely in-frame clones and lacks some. The DNA was the basis for D and trimming; V, J and clone size are from that table. This table has 150,000 or so clones, approximately 80% appearing once. J was trimmed by 3 bases and V by 2 bases; bases with no gene match: 9. CDR1 and CDR2 (germline): SEHNR, FQNEAQ (reference sequence). The length of the CDR3 is 17 residues. The sequencing input was PBMCs or T cells enriched from blood (not recorded which). The chain uses TRBV7-9 and TRBJ1-5; 8 bases are a match to TRBD1. This sequence originates from a man aged 50-60 years who had recovered from COVID-19. CDR3 sequence (DNA): TGTGCCAGCAGCTTACGTACAGGGGGTAAGAACAATCAGCCCCAGCATTTT. Its translation: CASSLRTGGKNNQPQHF.